The 17 T cell receptor beta chains below were found in one sample sequenced in a study of shared clonotypes between healthy human individuals. Assay: immunoSEQ multiplex PCR; the TCRdb copy retains only in-frame clones and omits some. Of a few hundred thousand clones listed, less than 85% are singletons. Sequencing used memory CD4+ T cells sorted from blood. Sample subset: CD45RA-negative fraction. Receptors originate from a man between 25 and 39 years old in good health.

The chain carries TRBV7-8 and TRBJ2-5, with 9 bases lining up with TRBD2. The DNA end favors TRBJ2-7, so the J call may be wrong. This CDR3 region has 14 residues. Germline values: CDR1 SGHVS, CDR2 FQNEAQ. CDR3 nucleotide sequence: TGTGCCAGCAGCTCCCTGGCGGGAGGGTACGAGCAGTACTTC. This encodes CASSSLAGGYEQYF.

The V and J genes are TRBV5-1 and TRBJ2-5, with 9 bases matching TRBD1. Looked up from germline, CDR1 is SGHRS and CDR2 is YFSETQ. Trimming took 0 bases from V and 3 from J; bases not matched to a gene: 3. The CDR3 is 15 amino acids. The CDR3 DNA follows: TGCGCCAGCAGCTTGGCACAGGGGGCGAAAGAGACCCAGTACTTC. Residues: CASSLAQGAKETQYF.

The V call is TRBV19, the J call TRBJ2-1; 11 nucleotides line up with TRBD2. This CDR3 has 15 amino acids. Germline CDR1 reads LNHDA; CDR2 reads SQIVND (reference sequence). The J segment lost 6 bases and the V segment lost 6 bases, leaving 7 bases of the junction unmatched. CDR3 nucleotides: TGTGCCAGTAGCAAGACCGGGACTAGCGGCAATGAGCAGTTCTTC. Residues: CASSKTGTSGNEQFF.

V is TRBV21-1 and J is TRBJ2-7. TRBV21-1 is a pseudogene segment. This CDR3 spans 14 amino acids. CDR3 region: CASIGGRETYEQYF. CDR3 sequence (DNA): TGTGCCAGCATAGGAGGCAGGGAGACCTACGAGCAGTACTTC.

This clone was counted between two and nine times. The chain recombines TRBV14 with TRBJ1-3; 11 nucleotides agree with TRBD1. The CDR3 contains 17 residues. Losses at the gene ends were 4 bases for V and 1 base for J; bases not matched to a gene: 6. Germline lookup yields CDR1 SGHDN and CDR2 FVKESK. The DNA of the CDR3 is TGTGCCAGCAGCCGAAGGACAGGGGGCACTTCTGGAAACACCATATATTTT. It specifies CASSRRTGGTSGNTIYF.

The CDR3 loop is CASSFGPGTSGFSGEQYF. The CDR3 DNA is TGTGCCAGCAGCTTCGGACCCGGGACTAGCGGGTTTTCGGGCGAGCAGTACTTC. V gene TRBV7-8 combines with J gene TRBJ2-7; TRBD2 agrees at 12 bases. The CDR3 is 18 residues long. J lost 6 bases, V lost 3 bases, and 15 bases had no gene match. The germline CDR1 and CDR2 sequences are SGHVS and FQNEAQ.

The gene calls are TRBV7-2 and TRBJ2-3; TRBD2 is a possible D gene (6 bases). V gave up 5 bases and J gave up 1 base, with 13 bases separating them. In germline, CDR1 is SGHTA, CDR2 FQGNSA. The length of the CDR3 is 15 residues. The CDR3 loop reads CASSLRGGGTDTQYF. Here the CDR3 DNA reads TGTGCCAGCAGCCTACGGGGAGGAGGCACAGATACGCAGTATTTT.

This chain links TRBV5-5 with TRBJ2-1; D gene uncertain. Germline CDR1 SGHKS, CDR2 YYEKEE (reference sequence). This CDR3 is 13 amino acids long. Trimming removed 0 bases from V and 8 bases from J, with 9 bases in between. In DNA, the CDR3 is TGTGCCAGCAGCTTGGCATACGGCGATGAGCAGTTCTTC. Its protein product is CASSLAYGDEQFF.

This clone was found many times. The chain links TRBV7-9 to TRBJ2-1; TRBD2 is a possible D gene (6 bases). The CDR3 runs to 17 residues. The V gene lost 2 bases and the J gene lost 7 bases, with 21 bases spanning the gap. Germline values: CDR1 SEHNR, CDR2 FQNEAQ (reference sequence). Written as DNA, the CDR3 is TGTGCCAGCAGCTTATCACGTGGGGGGAGGATATTGAATGAGCAGTTCTTC. This gives the protein CASSLSRGGRILNEQFF.

This chain links TRBV28 with TRBJ2-7; D is unresolved. The V end lost 7 bases, the J end lost 3 bases, and 13 bases lay between the germline ends. The germline CDR1 and CDR2 sequences are MDHEN and SYDVKM. The CDR3 has 13 residues. The CDR3 DNA reads as TGTGCCAGCATCTCCCCCCTGCACTACGAGCAGTACTTC. This gives the protein CASISPLHYEQYF.

This chain connects TRBV28 to TRBJ1-2; TRBD1 is a possible D gene (6 bases). CDR1 and CDR2 (germline): MDHEN, SYDVKM. Deletions cut 3 bases from V and 8 bases from J, with 19 bases between. CDR3 size: 15 residues. The CDR3 region is CASSLRTANGEGYTF. The CDR3 nucleotides are TGTGCCAGCAGTTTGAGGACAGCCAATGGAGAGGGCTACACCTTC.

The V and J genes are TRBV29-1 and TRBJ2-1; D ambiguous. V was clipped by 4 bases and J by 6 bases, with 13 bases between them. This CDR3 spans 13 amino acids. Germline V CDR1 and CDR2: SQVTM, ANQGSEA. The DNA for the CDR3 is TGCAGCGTTGCTCAAGGGATCCTCAATGAGCAGTTCTTC. This translates into CSVAQGILNEQFF.

This clone was observed a few times. The chain is built from TRBV5-1 and TRBJ1-2; 7 nucleotides align to TRBD1. V gave up 0 bases and J gave up 10 bases; unmatched junction bases: 6. The CDR3 has 13 residues. From germline, CDR1 is SGHRS and CDR2 YFSETQ. The CDR3 nucleotides read TGCGCCAGCAGCTTGGCGGGACAGACGTACTACACCTTC. Protein product: CASSLAGQTYYTF.

The chain links TRBV2 to TRBJ2-1; D is ambiguous. Per germline, CDR1 SNHLY and CDR2 FYNNEI. V lost 7 bases and J lost 1, with 8 bases in between. The CDR3 length is 13 residues. CDR3 nucleotides: TGTGCCAGCATACAAGGTTCCTACAATGAGCAGTTCTTC. It is translated as CASIQGSYNEQFF.

The rearrangement joins TRBV10-3 to TRBJ2-5; 8 bases match TRBD2. Germline loops: CDR1 ENHRY, CDR2 SYGVKD. After removal of 10 bases from V and 2 bases from J, the junction contained 18 bases not matched to a gene. The CDR3 is 17 amino acids. CDR3: CATSRGVGRGGQETQYF. The DNA for the CDR3 is TGTGCCACCTCCCGCGGCGTGGGACGGGGGGGGCAAGAGACCCAGTACTTC.

This clone was observed once. The CDR3 DNA is TGTGCCAGCAGCGTAGTCAGTGGTGCAGTGAACACTGAAGCTTTCTTT. This encodes CASSVVSGAVNTEAFF. The chain carries TRBV9 and TRBJ1-1; D uncertain. This CDR3 region has 16 residues. From germline, CDR1 is SGDLS and CDR2 YYNGEE. The V end was cut by 0 bases, the J end by 0 bases, with 12 bases between.

The chain employs TRBV4-3 and TRBJ2-2, with 8 positions matching TRBD2. The germline CDR1 and CDR2 sequences are LGHNA and YSLEER. CDR3 length equals 16 residues. The ends lost 4 bases at V and 6 bases at J; junction bases unmatched: 10. In DNA, the CDR3 is TGCGCCAGCAGCCTGGCGCTTAGCGGGACCTCCGGGGAGCTGTTTTTT. Translated, it gives CASSLALSGTSGELFF.